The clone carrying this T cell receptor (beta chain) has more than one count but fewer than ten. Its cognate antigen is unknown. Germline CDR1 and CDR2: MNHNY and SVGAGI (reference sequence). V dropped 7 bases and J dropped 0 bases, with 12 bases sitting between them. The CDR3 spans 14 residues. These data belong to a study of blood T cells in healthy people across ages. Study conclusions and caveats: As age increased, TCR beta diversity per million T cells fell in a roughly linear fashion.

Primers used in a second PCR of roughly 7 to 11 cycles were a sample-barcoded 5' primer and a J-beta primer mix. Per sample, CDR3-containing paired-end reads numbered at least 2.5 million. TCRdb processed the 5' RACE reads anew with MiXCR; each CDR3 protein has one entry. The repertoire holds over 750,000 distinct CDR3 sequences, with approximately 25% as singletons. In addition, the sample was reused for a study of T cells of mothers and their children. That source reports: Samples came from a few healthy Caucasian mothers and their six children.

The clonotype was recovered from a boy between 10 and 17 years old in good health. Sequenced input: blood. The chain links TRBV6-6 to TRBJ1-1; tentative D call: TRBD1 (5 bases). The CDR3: CASTKGALNTEAFF. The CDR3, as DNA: TGTGCCAGCACTAAAGGGGCGCTGAACACTGAAGCTTTCTTT.